The 27 T cell receptor beta chains below come from one sample, sequenced in a study of regulatory T cells in long-lasting Graves disease. Sequencing libraries for TCR beta were prepared with iRepertoire HTBI primers and Arm-PCR of CDR3 regions. TCRdb redid the calling of the multiplex PCR reads with MiXCR, one entry per CDR3 protein. The sample has 300,000 to 400,000 distinct CDR3 sequences, roughly a sixth seen once. Regarding time point: newly diagnosed GD, antithyroid drugs for less than 3 months. TCR sequences were obtained from RNA taken from PBMCs. The same data also went into a second study, on T cells in Graves' hyperthyroidism and ophthalmopathy.

The material sequenced was peripheral blood mononuclear cells (PBMCs), taken at new diagnosis, from a patient treated with antithyroid drugs. Receptors originate from a man between 35 and 55 years old with Graves disease.

This clonotype was observed many times. The V and J genes are TRBV4-1 and TRBJ2-5; the D is unclear. Per the germline V gene, CDR1 is MGHRA and CDR2 is YSYEKL. The CDR3 covers 15 residues. The V end lost 1 base, the J end lost 2 bases, and 11 bases lay between the germline ends. CDR3 DNA: TGCGCCAGCAGCCAAGTAGCACGGAAGCAAGAGACCCAGTACTTC. It codes for CASSQVARKQETQYF.

This clonotype showed up many times. V gene TRBV27 combines with J gene TRBJ2-7, with D perhaps matching TRBD1 (5 bases). V was trimmed by 2 bases and J by 2 bases, leaving 7 bases between them. The CDR3 is 13 amino acids. Germline V gene sequence: CDR1 MNHEY, CDR2 SMNVEV (reference sequence). In DNA, the CDR3 is TGTGCCAGCAGTTTAGACAGTGCCTACGAGCAGTACTTC. It codes for CASSLDSAYEQYF.

This clonotype has at least ten counts. The CDR3 DNA is TGCAGCGTTGAGGGGGGGACAGGGAGTCCCAACTACGAGCAGTACTTC. Translating gives CSVEGGTGSPNYEQYF. The V gene is TRBV29-1, the J gene TRBJ2-7; 9 nucleotides match TRBD1. V lost 3 bases, J lost 3 bases, and 12 bases stayed unmatched. CDR1 and CDR2 (germline): SQVTM, ANQGSEA. The CDR3 totals 16 residues.

The table lists this clonotype with a few counts. The chain is built from TRBV7-9 and TRBJ1-4; the D is unclear. The V end lost 3 bases, the J end lost 6 bases, and 11 bases lay between the germline ends. Germline values: CDR1 SEHNR, CDR2 FQNEAQ (reference sequence). The CDR3 totals 14 residues. The chain's CDR3 is CASSFLARDEKLFF. CDR3 sequence (DNA): TGTGCCAGCAGCTTCCTAGCCCGGGATGAAAAACTGTTTTTT.

This clonotype was seen at least ten times. The chain carries TRBV18 and TRBJ1-6; no definite D call. Trimming cost V 3 bases and J 9 bases, with 9 bases left between them. Looked up from germline, CDR1 is KGHSH and CDR2 is LQKENI. The CDR3 totals 13 residues. The CDR3 DNA reads TGTGCCAGCTCACCGACGTTGAGTTCACCCCTCCACTTT. This sequence encodes CASSPTLSSPLHF.

This clonotype was detected ten times or more. The rearrangement links TRBV6-2 or TRBV6-3 to TRBJ1-4; D not certain. V lost 5 bases, J lost 11 bases, and 12 bases lay in between. In germline, CDR1 is MNHEY, CDR2 SVGEGT. This CDR3 comprises 12 residues. The CDR3 sequence is CASSERATKLFF. The CDR3 DNA sequence: TGTGCCAGCAGTGAAAGGGCTACGAAACTGTTTTTT.

This clonotype has a count of ten or more. The chain combines TRBV12-3 or TRBV12-4 with TRBJ2-7, with D possibly TRBD1 on 5 matching bases. The V end lost 2 bases, the J end lost 0 bases, and 11 bases lay between the germline ends. The CDR3 is made up of 15 amino acids. As DNA, the CDR3 is TGTGCCAGCAGTTTACATGGACACGACTCCTACGAGCAGTACTTC. It specifies CASSLHGHDSYEQYF.

This clonotype was found many times. The genes are TRBV6-2 or TRBV6-3 and TRBJ1-1; the D is unclear. The CDR3 extends over 14 amino acids. The V end lost 4 bases, the J end lost 1 base, and 10 bases lay between the germline ends. Germline CDR1 is MNHEY and CDR2 is SVGEGT. The CDR3 reads CASSSKARNTEAFF. CDR3 coding DNA: TGTGCCAGCAGTTCAAAAGCTAGGAACACTGAAGCTTTCTTT.

This clonotype showed up many times. This rearrangement joins TRBV14 to TRBJ1-3; no clear D. This CDR3 is built from 16 residues. Germline-derived CDR1 and CDR2 are SGHDN and FVKESK. Deletions cut 1 base from V and 0 bases from J, with 10 bases between. CDR3 sequence (DNA): TGTGCCAGCAGCCAAGGGCTTCCGGGCTCTGGAAACACCATATATTTT. This codes for CASSQGLPGSGNTIYF.

Points on this clonotype: A read error likely explains this, since a far larger clone differs by one base. The chain combines TRBV28 with TRBJ2-1, with unresolved D. The CDR3 runs to 15 residues. V was shortened by 5 bases and J by 10 bases, with 21 bases between the two germline ends. Germline V gene sequence: CDR1 MDHEN, CDR2 SYDVKM. CDR3 region: CASSPPTHNSYEQFF. The DNA of the CDR3 is TGTGCCAGCAGTCCTCCGACACACAACAGCTACGAGCAGTTCTTC. Combining the CDR3 with reference TRBV28 and TRBJ2-1 gives the whole variable domain DVKVTQSSRYLVKRTGEKVFLECVQDMDHENMFWYRQDPGLGLRLIYFSYDVKMKEKGDIPEGYSVSREKKERFSLILESASTNQTSMYLCASSPPTHNSYEQFFGPGTRLTVL.

To note about this clonotype: A much larger clone lies a single base off, so this may be a read error. Since no conserved phenylalanine or tryptophan closes the CDR3, a read error is the likely cause. The rearrangement uses TRBV7-3 and TRBJ2-1; a possible D gene is TRBD1 (6 bases). The germline CDR1 and CDR2 sequences are SGHTA and FQGTGA. Trimming took 5 bases from V and 4 from J, leaving 9 bases between them. The CDR3 is made up of 13 amino acids. The CDR3: CASSPGQYNEQFL. The CDR3 coding sequence is TGTGCCAGCAGCCCGGGACAATACAATGAGCAGTTCCTC.

This clonotype was recorded at least ten times. CDR3 amino acids: CAISERVAGDQPQHF. The CDR3 DNA reads as TGTGCCATCAGTGAGAGGGTGGCAGGGGATCAGCCCCAGCATTTT. This chain uses TRBV10-3 with TRBJ1-5, with D possibly TRBD1 on 6 matching bases. CDR1 ENHRY and CDR2 SYGVKD come from the germline V gene. The CDR3 is made up of 15 amino acids. The V end lost 2 bases, the J end lost 5 bases, and 13 bases lay between the germline ends.

This clonotype was seen only once. This chain uses TRBV28 with TRBJ2-7, with 9 positions matching TRBD1. V lost 10 bases to trimming and J lost 5 bases; unmatched junction nucleotides: 12. Germline V gives CDR1 MDHEN, CDR2 SYDVKM. The length of the CDR3 is 14 residues. The DNA for the CDR3 is TGTGCCATTACACCGGGACAGGGTCCCCACGAGCAGTACTTC. Its protein is CAITPGQGPHEQYF. The variable domain in full, completed from reference TRBV28 and TRBJ2-7, reads DVKVTQSSRYLVKRTGEKVFLECVQDMDHENMFWYRQDPGLGLRLIYFSYDVKMKEKGDIPEGYSVSREKKERFSLILESASTNQTSMYLCAITPGQGPHEQYFGPGTRLTVT.

Ten or more counts support this clonotype. The chain uses TRBV29-1 and TRBJ2-3; D gene ambiguous. Trimming took 4 bases from V and 6 from J, leaving 11 bases between them. Looked up from germline, CDR1 is SQVTM and CDR2 is ANQGSEA. The CDR3 is 12 amino acids. CDR3 in DNA: TGCAGCGTTGGTAAGGCCGCGGATACGCAGTATTTT. It encodes CSVGKAADTQYF.

In its sample, this clonotype was seen many times. The chain couples TRBV6-2 or TRBV6-3 to TRBJ2-1; 10 nucleotides line up with TRBD2. CDR1 is MNHEY and CDR2 is SVGEGT in the germline V gene. The junction had 3 bases not matched to a gene; V was cut back by 3 bases and J by 4 bases. The CDR3 has 15 residues. CDR3 in DNA: TGTGCCAGCAGTTATAAGCGGGGGGGGTACAATGAGCAGTTCTTC. Residues: CASSYKRGGYNEQFF.

This clonotype was counted ten times or more. The chain has TRBV4-2 and TRBJ1-5; weak D call: TRBD1 (5 bases). The germline V gene has CDR1 LGHNA and CDR2 YNFKEQ. This CDR3 comprises 15 residues. The V end lost 0 bases, the J end lost 6 bases, and 12 bases lay between the germline ends. The DNA for the CDR3 is TGTGCCAGCAGCCAAGATAGGGGCAGGGTTCAGCCCCAGCATTTT. Translation gives CASSQDRGRVQPQHF.

Comments on this clonotype: Its ends do not fully match the called genes, so a read error is possible. The chain has TRBV7-3 and TRBJ1-2; tentatively, D is TRBD1 (5 bases). The germline gives CDR1 SGHTA, CDR2 FQGTGA. The CDR3 is 15 amino acids. DNA for the CDR3: TGTGCCAGCAGCTTAGGGGACGGCGAACTTCATGGCCACACCTTC. Translating it yields CASSLGDGELHGHTF.

The V and J genes are TRBV28 and TRBJ1-1; D call uncertain. CDR1 is MDHEN and CDR2 is SYDVKM in the germline V gene. The germline V and J ends were trimmed by 6 bases and 6 bases, with 17 bases remaining between them. The CDR3 has 14 residues. The CDR3 DNA follows: TGTGCCAGCAGCCTCCCCCCCGATCGAGCTGAAGCTTTCTTT. It specifies CASSLPPDRAEAFF.

A few counts support this clonotype. The CDR3 does not close with the conserved phenylalanine or tryptophan, likely indicating a read error. The chain combines TRBV5-4 with TRBJ1-1; D not certain. V was pared by 1 base and J by 5 bases, with 6 bases between. CDR3 length: 12 residues. Germline V gene lookup returns CDR1 SGHNT and CDR2 YYREEE (reference sequence). CDR3 residues: CASSLRVTEAFS. Written as DNA, the CDR3 is TGTGCCAGCAGCTTGCGGGTTACTGAAGCTTTCTCT.

The chain carries TRBV19 and TRBJ2-1, with a possible D match to TRBD2 (6 bases). This CDR3 region has 12 residues. The germline CDR1 and CDR2 sequences are LNHDA and SQIVND (reference sequence). The V end lost 1 base, the J end lost 9 bases, and 7 bases lay between the germline ends. In DNA form, the CDR3 reads TGTGCCAGTAGTATAGCGCGGGGTGAGCAGTTCTTC. Encoded protein: CASSIARGEQFF.

This clonotype was seen ten or more times. V usage is TRBV30 and J usage is TRBJ2-2; D is perhaps TRBD2 (6 bases). CDR1 GTSNPN and CDR2 SVGIG come from the germline V gene (reference sequence). The length of the CDR3 is 14 residues. V lost 3 bases and J 6 bases, leaving 14 bases between the germline ends. The CDR3 is CAWRGVGRPGELFF. CDR3 in DNA: TGTGCCTGGAGGGGGGTAGGGAGGCCCGGGGAGCTGTTTTTT.

The chain combines TRBV5-4 with TRBJ2-5; possibly TRBD1 or TRBD2 for D (5 bases each). V was trimmed by 5 bases and J by 1 base, leaving 12 bases between them. CDR3 length: 14 amino acids. Germline CDR1 SGHNT, CDR2 YYREEE (reference sequence). This CDR3 is CASRVQGPQETQYF. CDR3 DNA: TGTGCCAGCAGGGTGCAGGGACCCCAAGAGACCCAGTACTTC.

This clonotype was observed at least ten times. This chain's CDR3 is CASSLGTANQETQYF. CDR3 nucleotide sequence: TGTGCCAGCAGCCTCGGGACAGCAAATCAAGAGACCCAGTACTTC. V is TRBV3-1 and J is TRBJ2-5; 7 bases agree with TRBD1. V lost 4 bases and J lost 2; bases outside the gene matches: 7. The CDR3 runs to 15 residues. The germline V gene encodes CDR1 LGHDT and CDR2 YNNKEL (reference sequence).

This clonotype was detected ten times or more. This sequence joins TRBV5-1 and TRBJ2-1, with 10 bases aligning to TRBD2. CDR1 is SGHRS and CDR2 is YFSETQ in the germline V gene. V gave up 4 bases and J gave up 6 bases; unmatched junction bases: 7. This CDR3 spans 15 amino acids. The CDR3 spells CASSLELAGVNEQFF. The CDR3 coding sequence is TGCGCCAGCAGCCTTGAGCTAGCGGGGGTCAATGAGCAGTTCTTC.

This clonotype was seen at least ten times. The V and J genes are TRBV12-3 or TRBV12-4 and TRBJ1-4; D remains ambiguous. The CDR3 totals 17 residues. V dropped 1 base and J dropped 4 bases, with 16 bases sitting between them. For the CDR3, the DNA is TGTGCCAGCAGTTTAGGAGGCTTCTCCGTGGATAATGAAAAACTGTTTTTT. Translated, it gives CASSLGGFSVDNEKLFF.

The V and J genes are TRBV28 and TRBJ2-3; 13 nucleotides agree with TRBD2. The CDR3 has 18 amino acids. Trimming removed 3 bases from V and 2 bases from J; junction bases left unmatched: 8. Germline V CDR1 and CDR2: MDHEN, SYDVKM. CDR3: CASSLNPGLAGNTDTQYF. CDR3 sequence (DNA): TGTGCCAGCAGTTTGAACCCGGGACTAGCGGGGAACACAGATACGCAGTATTTT. Variable domain in full (rest from reference TRBV28 and TRBJ2-3): DVKVTQSSRYLVKRTGEKVFLECVQDMDHENMFWYRQDPGLGLRLIYFSYDVKMKEKGDIPEGYSVSREKKERFSLILESASTNQTSMYLCASSLNPGLAGNTDTQYFGPGTRLTVL.

This clonotype was found many times. V usage is TRBV12-3 or TRBV12-4 and J usage is TRBJ2-7; D is unresolved. V lost 5 bases and J lost 0, with 11 bases in between. The CDR3 contains 14 residues. In DNA, the CDR3 is TGTGCCAGCAGTCGGACGGCTCTCTCCTACGAGCAGTACTTC. This codes for CASSRTALSYEQYF.